The subject of this entry is one T cell receptor beta chain. No antigen is known for it. The data were obtained in a study of shared clonotypes between healthy human individuals. About the research overall: Researchers assigned three CD4 naive, three CD4 memory, two CD8 naive and one CD8 memory plate to each donor.

The study's findings and limits: Incompleteness in sorted-subset sequencing, despite large depth, was shown by rarefaction.

Researchers divided each subset's genomic DNA evenly across several immunoSEQ plates. Repertoires were generated with immunoSEQ multiplex PCR, while TCRdb's copy carries only in-frame clones and drops some. The sample has some 2,400,000 clones, 95% seen once; the top ten hold 0.13%. The CDR3 contains 16 residues. V lost 0 bases to trimming and J lost 4 bases; unmatched junction nucleotides: 8. Per germline, CDR1 KGHSH and CDR2 LQKENI. The chain combines TRBV18 with TRBJ2-5, with 7 bases lining up with TRBD1. Sequencing was done on a sample of naive CD4+ T cells sorted from blood. This sample's subset: CD45RA+ positively selected. This sequence originates from a young man in good health. For the CDR3, the DNA is TGTGCCAGCTCACCACCGGACAGGCTCAGCCGAGAGACCCAGTACTTC. It specifies CASSPPDRLSRETQYF.